The TCR beta chain under discussion was sequenced for a study of T cell responses to AZD1222 COVID-19 vaccine. Study conclusions and caveats: The repertoires were collected only after the peak T cell response.

Only in-frame clones appear in the TCRdb table, and some are missing; sequencing was by immunoSEQ multiplex PCR. The table lists approximately 140,000 clones, roughly nine tenths of them singletons. The V segment lost 0 bases and the J segment 9 bases; nucleotides outside the gene matches: 7. The CDR3 runs 16 residues. The germline V gene encodes CDR1 ENHRY and CDR2 SYGVKD. As regards this clone: Its antigen is currently unknown.

This chain joins TRBV10-3 and TRBJ2-1, with 11 positions matching TRBD2. The origin of this receptor is an adult who received the AZD1222 COVID-19 vaccine. The input for sequencing was peripheral blood, taken 28 days after the second AZD1222 dose. CDR3 coding DNA: TGTGCCATCAGTGAGTCGGAACTAGCGGGAGCGGGTGAGCAGTTCTTC. Its protein product is CAISESELAGAGEQFF.